What follows describes a single T cell receptor beta chain. Germline lookup yields CDR1 DFQATT and CDR2 SNEGSKA (reference sequence). The V end was cut by 3 bases, the J end by 1 base, with 15 bases between. CDR3 length: 15 residues. Hyperthyroidism, newly diagnosed and lasting under 2 months, affected patients aged 18 to 65. What was amplified from RNA transcripts were TCR beta CDR3 regions. During a first-round RT-PCR of the TCR CDR3, the HTBI primer set was used. TCRdb reprocessed the multiplex PCR reads via MiXCR and lists one record per CDR3 protein. The sample carries approximately 400,000 distinct CDR3 sequences, more than 20% recorded once. This entry is derived from a study of T cells in Graves' hyperthyroidism and ophthalmopathy.

The receptor was isolated from a man aged 45-65 years with Graves' hyperthyroidism. The chain has TRBV20-1 and TRBJ1-1; D gene uncertain. Input material: blood. In DNA, the CDR3 is TGCAGTGCTAGCAGAATAGAGAGCCCGAACACTGAAGCTTTCTTT. Translating it yields CSASRIESPNTEAFF.